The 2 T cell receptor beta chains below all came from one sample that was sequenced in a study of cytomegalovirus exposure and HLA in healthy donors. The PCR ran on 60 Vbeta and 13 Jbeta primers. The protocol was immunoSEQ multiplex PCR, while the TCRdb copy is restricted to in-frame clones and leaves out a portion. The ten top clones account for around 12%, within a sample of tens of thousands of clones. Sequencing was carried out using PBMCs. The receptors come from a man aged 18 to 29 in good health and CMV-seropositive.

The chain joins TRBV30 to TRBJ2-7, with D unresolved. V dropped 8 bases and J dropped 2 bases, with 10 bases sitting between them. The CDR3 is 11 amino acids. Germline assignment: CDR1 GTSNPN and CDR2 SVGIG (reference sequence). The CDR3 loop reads CAVRSAYEQYF. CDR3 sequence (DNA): TGTGCCGTCAGGTCGGCCTACGAGCAGTACTTC.

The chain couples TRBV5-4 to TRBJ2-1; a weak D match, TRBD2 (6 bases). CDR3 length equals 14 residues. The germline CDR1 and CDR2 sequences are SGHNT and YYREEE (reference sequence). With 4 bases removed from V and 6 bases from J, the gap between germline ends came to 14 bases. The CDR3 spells CASSEGLVINEQFF. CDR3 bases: TGTGCCAGCAGCGAGGGACTTGTAATCAATGAGCAGTTCTTC.